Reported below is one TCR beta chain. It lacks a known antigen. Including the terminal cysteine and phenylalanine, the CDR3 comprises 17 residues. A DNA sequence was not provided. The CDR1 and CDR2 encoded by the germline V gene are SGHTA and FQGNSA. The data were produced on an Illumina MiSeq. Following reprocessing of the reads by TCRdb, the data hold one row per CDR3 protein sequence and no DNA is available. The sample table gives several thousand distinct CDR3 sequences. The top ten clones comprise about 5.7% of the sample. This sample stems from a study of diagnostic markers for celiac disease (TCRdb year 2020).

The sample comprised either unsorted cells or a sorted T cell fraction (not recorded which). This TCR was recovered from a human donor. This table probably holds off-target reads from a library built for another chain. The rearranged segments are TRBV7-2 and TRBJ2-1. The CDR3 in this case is CASKYSSGGISYNEQFF.